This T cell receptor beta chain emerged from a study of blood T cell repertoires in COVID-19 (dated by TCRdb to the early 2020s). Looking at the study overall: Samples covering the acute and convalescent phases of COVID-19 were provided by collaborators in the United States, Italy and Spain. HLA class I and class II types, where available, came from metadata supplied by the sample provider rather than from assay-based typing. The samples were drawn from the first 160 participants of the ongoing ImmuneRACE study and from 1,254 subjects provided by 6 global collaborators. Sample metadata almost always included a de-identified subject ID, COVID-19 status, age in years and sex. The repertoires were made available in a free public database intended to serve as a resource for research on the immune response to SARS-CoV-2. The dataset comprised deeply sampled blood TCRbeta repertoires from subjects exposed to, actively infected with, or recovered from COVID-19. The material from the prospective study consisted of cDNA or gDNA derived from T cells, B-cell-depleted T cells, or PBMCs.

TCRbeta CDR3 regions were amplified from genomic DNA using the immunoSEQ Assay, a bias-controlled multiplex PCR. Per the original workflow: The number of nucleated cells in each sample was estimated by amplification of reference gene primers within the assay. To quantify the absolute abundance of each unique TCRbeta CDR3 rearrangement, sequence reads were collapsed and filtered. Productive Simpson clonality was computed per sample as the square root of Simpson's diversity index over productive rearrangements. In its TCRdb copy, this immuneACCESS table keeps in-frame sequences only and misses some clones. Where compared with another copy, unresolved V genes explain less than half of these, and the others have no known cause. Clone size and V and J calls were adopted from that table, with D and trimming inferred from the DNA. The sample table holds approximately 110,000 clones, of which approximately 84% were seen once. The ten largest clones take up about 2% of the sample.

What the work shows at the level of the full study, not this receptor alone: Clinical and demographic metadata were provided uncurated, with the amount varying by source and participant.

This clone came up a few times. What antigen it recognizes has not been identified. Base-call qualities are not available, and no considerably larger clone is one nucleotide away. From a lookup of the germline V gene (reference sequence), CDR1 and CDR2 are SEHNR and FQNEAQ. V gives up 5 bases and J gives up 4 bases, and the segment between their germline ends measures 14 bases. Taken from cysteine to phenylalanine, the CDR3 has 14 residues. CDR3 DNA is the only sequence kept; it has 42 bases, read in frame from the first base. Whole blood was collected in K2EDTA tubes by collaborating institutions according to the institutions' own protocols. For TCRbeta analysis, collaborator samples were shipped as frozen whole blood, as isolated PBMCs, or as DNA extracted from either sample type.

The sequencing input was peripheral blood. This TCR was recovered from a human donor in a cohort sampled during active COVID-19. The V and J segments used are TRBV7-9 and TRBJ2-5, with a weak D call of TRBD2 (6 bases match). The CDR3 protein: CASSARDGRETQYF. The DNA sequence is TGTGCCAGCAGCGCGCGGGACGGCAGAGAGACCCAGTACTTC.